The clone carrying this T cell receptor (beta chain) came up a few times. Its specificity is not known. Trimming cost V 4 bases and J 6 bases, with 6 bases left between them. This CDR3 has 10 amino acids. From germline, CDR1 is SQVTM and CDR2 ANQGSEA. The TCR beta cDNA libraries carried unique molecular identifiers. T cells numbering about 0.85 to 11 million yielded cDNA molecules that totaled roughly 0.5 million. TCRdb called the PCR reads again in MiXCR, with one record for every CDR3 protein. In the table there are a few hundred thousand distinct CDR3 sequences, 30% to 45% of which are singletons. This specimen belongs to a study of post-analysis software for immune sequencing data. At the level of the study: Disease courses included relapsing-remitting, secondary progressive and progressive-relapsing multiple sclerosis. Study results and limitations: In patients, TRBV5-6, TRBV5-1 and TRBV20-1 belonged to five or six TRBV segments found more frequently than in controls. By F measure, strong co-clustering occurred among samples prepared in the same batch. In multiple sclerosis, normalized Chao1 diversity was significantly below that of controls.

The rearrangement uses TRBV29-1 and TRBJ1-1; D is unclear. Sequenced sample: blood. This TCR derives from a girl aged 10 to 17 with multiple sclerosis. The CDR3 loop reads CSVAYPEAFF. The CDR3 nucleotides read TGCAGCGTTGCTTACCCTGAAGCTTTCTTT. Looking up the rest from reference TRBV29-1 and TRBJ1-1 gives the full variable domain: SAVISQKPSRDICQRGTSLTIQCQVDSQVTMMFWYRQQPGQSLTLIATANQGSEATYESGFVIDKFPISRPNLTFSTLTVSNMSPEDSSIYLCSVAYPEAFFGQGTRLTVV.